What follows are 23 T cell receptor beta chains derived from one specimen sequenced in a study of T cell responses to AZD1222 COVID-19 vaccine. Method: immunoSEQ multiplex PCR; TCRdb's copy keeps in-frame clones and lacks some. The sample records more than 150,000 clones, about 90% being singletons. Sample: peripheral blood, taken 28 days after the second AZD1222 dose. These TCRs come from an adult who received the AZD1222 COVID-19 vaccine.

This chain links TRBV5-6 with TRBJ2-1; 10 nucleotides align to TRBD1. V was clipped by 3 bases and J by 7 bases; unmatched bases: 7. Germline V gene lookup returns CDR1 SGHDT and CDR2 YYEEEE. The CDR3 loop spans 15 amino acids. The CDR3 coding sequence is TGTGCCAGCAGCTCGGTCGGGACAGGGGAAAATGAGCAGTTCTTC. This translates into CASSSVGTGENEQFF.

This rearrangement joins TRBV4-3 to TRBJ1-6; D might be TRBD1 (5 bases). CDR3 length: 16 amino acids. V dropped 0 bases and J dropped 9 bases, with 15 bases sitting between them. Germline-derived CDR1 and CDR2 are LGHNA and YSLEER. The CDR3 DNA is TGCGCCAGCAGCCAAGATGGGGCGGGGCAGTTTTCACCCCTCCACTTT. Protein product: CASSQDGAGQFSPLHF.

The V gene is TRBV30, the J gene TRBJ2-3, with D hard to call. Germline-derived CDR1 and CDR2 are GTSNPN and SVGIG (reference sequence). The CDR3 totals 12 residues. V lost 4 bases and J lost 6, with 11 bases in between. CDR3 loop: CAWTSSKDTQYF. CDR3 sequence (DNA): TGTGCCTGGACCTCCAGTAAGGATACGCAGTATTTT. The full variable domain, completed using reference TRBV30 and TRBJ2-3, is SQTIHQWPATLVQPVGSPLSLECTVEGTSNPNLYWYRQAAGRGLQLLFYSVGIGQISSEVPQNLSASRPQDRQFILSSKKLLLSDSGFYLCAWTSSKDTQYFGPGTRLTVL.

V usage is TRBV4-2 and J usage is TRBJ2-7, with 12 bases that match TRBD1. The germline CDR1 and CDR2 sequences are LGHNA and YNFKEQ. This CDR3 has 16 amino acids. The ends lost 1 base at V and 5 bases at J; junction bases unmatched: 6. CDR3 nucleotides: TGTGCCAGCAGCCAAGGGTTGGGACAGGGGGCCGACGAGCAGTACTTC. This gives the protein CASSQGLGQGADEQYF.

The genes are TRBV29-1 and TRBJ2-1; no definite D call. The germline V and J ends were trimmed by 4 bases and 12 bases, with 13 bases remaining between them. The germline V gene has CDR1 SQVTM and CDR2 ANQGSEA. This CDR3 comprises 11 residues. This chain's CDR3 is CSVVAQQAQFF. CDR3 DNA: TGCAGCGTTGTGGCCCAACAAGCGCAGTTCTTC.

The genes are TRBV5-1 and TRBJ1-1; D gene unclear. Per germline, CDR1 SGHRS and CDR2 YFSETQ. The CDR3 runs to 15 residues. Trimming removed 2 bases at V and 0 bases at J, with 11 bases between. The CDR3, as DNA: TGCGCCAGCAGCTTTAGTTTGGCGGTGAACACTGAAGCTTTCTTT. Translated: CASSFSLAVNTEAFF.

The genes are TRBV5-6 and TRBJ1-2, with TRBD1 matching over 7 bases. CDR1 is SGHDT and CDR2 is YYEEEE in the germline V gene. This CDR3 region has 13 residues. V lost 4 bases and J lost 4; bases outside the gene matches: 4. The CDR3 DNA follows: TGTGCCAGCAGCCAGGACAGGTCCTATGGCTACACCTTC. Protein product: CASSQDRSYGYTF.

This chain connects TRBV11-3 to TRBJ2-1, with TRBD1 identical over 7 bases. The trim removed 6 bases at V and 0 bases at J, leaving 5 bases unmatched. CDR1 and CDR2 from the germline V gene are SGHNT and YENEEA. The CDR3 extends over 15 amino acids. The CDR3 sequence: CASSPRDSSYNEQFF. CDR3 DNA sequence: TGTGCCAGCAGTCCTCGGGACAGCTCCTACAATGAGCAGTTCTTC.

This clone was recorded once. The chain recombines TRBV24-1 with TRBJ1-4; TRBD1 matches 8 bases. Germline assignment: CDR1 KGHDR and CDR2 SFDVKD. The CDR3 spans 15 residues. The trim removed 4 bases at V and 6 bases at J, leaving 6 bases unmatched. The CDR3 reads CATSDPGQGDEKLFF. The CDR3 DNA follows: TGTGCCACCAGTGACCCCGGACAGGGAGATGAAAAACTGTTTTTT.

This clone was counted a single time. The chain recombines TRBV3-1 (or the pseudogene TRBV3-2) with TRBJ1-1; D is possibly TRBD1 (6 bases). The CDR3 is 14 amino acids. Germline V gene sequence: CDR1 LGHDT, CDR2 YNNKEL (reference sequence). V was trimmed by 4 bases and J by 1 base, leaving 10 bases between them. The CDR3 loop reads CASSLTGSNTEAFF. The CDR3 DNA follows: TGTGCCAGCAGCCTGACAGGCTCGAACACTGAAGCTTTCTTT.

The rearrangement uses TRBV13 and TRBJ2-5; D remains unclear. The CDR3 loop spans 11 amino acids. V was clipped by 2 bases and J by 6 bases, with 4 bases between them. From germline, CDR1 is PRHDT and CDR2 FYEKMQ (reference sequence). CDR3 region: CASSLMQTQYF. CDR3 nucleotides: TGTGCCAGCAGCTTAATGCAGACCCAGTACTTC.

The CDR3 nucleotides are TGTGCCAGCAGCCAAGACAGGGGCTACGAGCAGTACTTC. Translation: CASSQDRGYEQYF. The chain employs TRBV3-1 (or the pseudogene TRBV3-2) and TRBJ2-7, with D possibly matching TRBD1 (6 bases). CDR1 LGHDT and CDR2 YNNKEL come from the germline V gene (reference sequence). The CDR3 length is 13 residues. V lost 0 bases and J lost 3, with 6 bases in between.

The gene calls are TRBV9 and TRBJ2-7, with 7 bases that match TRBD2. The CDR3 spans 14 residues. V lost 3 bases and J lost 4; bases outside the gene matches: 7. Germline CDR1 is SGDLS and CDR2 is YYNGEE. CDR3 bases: TGTGCCAGCAGCGCATCCACGGGAGGATACGAGCAGTACTTC. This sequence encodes CASSASTGGYEQYF.

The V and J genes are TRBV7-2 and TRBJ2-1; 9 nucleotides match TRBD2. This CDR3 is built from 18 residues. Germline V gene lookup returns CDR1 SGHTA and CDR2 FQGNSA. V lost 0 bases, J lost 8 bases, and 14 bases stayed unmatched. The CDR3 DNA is TGTGCCAGCAGCTTAGCCTCGGGGTTAGCGGGGGCTTTCGATGAGCAGTTCTTC. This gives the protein CASSLASGLAGAFDEQFF.

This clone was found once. CDR3 loop: CASSQENRGFGNTIYF. The CDR3, as DNA: TGCGCCAGCAGCCAAGAAAACAGGGGGTTTGGAAACACCATATATTTT. The chain carries TRBV4-3 and TRBJ1-3; 8 bases map to TRBD1. Germline CDR1 LGHNA, CDR2 YSLEER. Germline trimming cut 0 bases from V and 3 bases from J; bases unmatched to any gene: 4. The length of the CDR3 is 16 residues.

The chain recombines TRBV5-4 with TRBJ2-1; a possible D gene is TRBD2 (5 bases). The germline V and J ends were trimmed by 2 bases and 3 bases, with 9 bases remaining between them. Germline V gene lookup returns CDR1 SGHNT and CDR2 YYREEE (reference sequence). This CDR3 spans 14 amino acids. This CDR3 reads CASSFVGNYNEQFF. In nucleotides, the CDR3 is TGTGCCAGCAGCTTCGTCGGGAACTACAATGAGCAGTTCTTC.

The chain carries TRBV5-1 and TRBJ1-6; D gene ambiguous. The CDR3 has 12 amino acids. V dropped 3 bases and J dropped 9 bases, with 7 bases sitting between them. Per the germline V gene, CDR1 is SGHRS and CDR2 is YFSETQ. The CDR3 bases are TGCGCCAGCAGCTCCGGCAGTTCACCCCTCCACTTT. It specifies CASSSGSSPLHF. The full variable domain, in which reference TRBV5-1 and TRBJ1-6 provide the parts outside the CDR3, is KAGVTQTPRYLIKTRGQQVTLSCSPISGHRSVSWYQQTPGQGLQFLFEYFSETQRNKGNFPGRFSGRQFSNSRSEMNVSTLELGDSALYLCASSSGSSPLHFGNGTRLTVT.

CDR3: CASSHRYDHYGYTF. In DNA form, the CDR3 reads TGTGCCAGCAGCCACCGGTACGATCACTATGGCTACACCTTC. V usage is TRBV14 and J usage is TRBJ1-2; no clear D gene. V was pared by 3 bases and J by 3 bases, with 11 bases between. The CDR3 contains 14 residues. The germline CDR1 and CDR2 sequences are SGHDN and FVKESK.

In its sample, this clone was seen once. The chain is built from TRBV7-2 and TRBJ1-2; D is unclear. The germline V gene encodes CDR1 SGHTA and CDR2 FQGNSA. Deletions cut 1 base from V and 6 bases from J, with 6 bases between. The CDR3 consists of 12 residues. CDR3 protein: CASSLGADGYTF. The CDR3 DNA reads TGTGCCAGCAGCTTAGGTGCAGATGGCTACACCTTC.

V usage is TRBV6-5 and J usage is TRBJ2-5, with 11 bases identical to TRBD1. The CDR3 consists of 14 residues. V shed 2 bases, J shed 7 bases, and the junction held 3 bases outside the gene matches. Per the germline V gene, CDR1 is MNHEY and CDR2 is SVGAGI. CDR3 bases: TGTGCCAGCAGTTACGTCGGACAGGGGGCGACCCAGTACTTC. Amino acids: CASSYVGQGATQYF.

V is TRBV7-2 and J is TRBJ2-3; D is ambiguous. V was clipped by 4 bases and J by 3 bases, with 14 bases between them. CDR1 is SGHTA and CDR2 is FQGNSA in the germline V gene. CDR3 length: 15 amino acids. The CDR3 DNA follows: TGTGCCAGCAGCTCCGCTAGTGGAAGAACAGATACGCAGTATTTT. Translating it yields CASSSASGRTDTQYF.

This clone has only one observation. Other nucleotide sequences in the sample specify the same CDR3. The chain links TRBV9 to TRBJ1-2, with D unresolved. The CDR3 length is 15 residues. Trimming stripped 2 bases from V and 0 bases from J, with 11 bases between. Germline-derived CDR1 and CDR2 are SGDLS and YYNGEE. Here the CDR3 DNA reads TGTGCCAGCAGCGTGGGCCTTGGAGCTAACTATGGCTACACCTTC. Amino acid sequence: CASSVGLGANYGYTF. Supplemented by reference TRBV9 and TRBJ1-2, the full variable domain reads DSGVTQTPKHLITATGQRVTLRCSPRSGDLSVYWYQQSLDQGLQFLIQYYNGEERAKGNILERFSAQQFPDLHSELNLSSLELGDSALYFCASSVGLGANYGYTFGSGTRLTVV.

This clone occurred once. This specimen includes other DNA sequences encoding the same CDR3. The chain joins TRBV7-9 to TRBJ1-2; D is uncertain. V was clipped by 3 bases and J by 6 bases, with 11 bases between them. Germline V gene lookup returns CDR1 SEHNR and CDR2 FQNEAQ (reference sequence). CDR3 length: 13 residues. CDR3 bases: TGTGCCAGCAGCTTTAGGAGCGCCGATGGCTACACCTTC. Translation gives CASSFRSADGYTF.